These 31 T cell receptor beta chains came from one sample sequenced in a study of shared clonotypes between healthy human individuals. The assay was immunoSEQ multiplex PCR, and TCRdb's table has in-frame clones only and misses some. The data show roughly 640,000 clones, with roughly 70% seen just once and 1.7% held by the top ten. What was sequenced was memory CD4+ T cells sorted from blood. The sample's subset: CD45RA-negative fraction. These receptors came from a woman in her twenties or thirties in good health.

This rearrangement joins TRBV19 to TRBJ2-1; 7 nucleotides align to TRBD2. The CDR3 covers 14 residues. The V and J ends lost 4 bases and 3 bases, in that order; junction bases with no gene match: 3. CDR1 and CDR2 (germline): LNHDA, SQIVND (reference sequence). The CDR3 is CASSNIAGYNEQFF. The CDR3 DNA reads TGTGCCAGTAGTAATATAGCGGGCTACAATGAGCAGTTCTTC.

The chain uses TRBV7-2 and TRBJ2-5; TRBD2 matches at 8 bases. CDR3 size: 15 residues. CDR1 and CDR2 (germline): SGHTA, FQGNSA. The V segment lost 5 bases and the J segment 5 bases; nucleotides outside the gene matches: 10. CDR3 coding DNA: TGTGCCAGCAGCCGTAGCGGGATTAGCCTGGAGACCCAGTACTTC. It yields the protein CASSRSGISLETQYF. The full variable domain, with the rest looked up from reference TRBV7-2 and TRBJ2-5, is GAGVSQSPSNKVTEKGKDVELRCDPISGHTALYWYRQSLGQGLEFLIYFQGNSAPDKSGLPSDRFSAERTGGSVSTLTIQRTQQEDSAVYLCASSRSGISLETQYFGPGTRLLVL.

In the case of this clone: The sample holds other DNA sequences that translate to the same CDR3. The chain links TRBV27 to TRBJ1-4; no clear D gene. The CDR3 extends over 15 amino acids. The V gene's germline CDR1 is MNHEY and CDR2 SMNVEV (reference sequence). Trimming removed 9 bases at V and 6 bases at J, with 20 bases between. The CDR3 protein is CASASLGTVDEKLFF. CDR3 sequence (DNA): TGTGCCAGTGCCTCCCTCGGAACAGTAGATGAAAAACTGTTTTTT.

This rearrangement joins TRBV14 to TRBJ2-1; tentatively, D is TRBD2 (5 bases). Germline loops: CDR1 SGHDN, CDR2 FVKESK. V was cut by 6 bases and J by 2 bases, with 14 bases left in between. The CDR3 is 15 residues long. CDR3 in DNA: TGTGCCAGCAGGAGAGGCAGCGGCACCTACAATGAGCAGTTCTTC. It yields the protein CASRRGSGTYNEQFF.

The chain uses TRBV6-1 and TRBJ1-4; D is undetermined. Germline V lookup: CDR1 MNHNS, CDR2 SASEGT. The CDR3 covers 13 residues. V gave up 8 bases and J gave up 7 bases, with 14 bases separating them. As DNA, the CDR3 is TGTGCCAGCGTCTCCTTATGGGGTGAAAAACTGTTTTTT. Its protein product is CASVSLWGEKLFF.

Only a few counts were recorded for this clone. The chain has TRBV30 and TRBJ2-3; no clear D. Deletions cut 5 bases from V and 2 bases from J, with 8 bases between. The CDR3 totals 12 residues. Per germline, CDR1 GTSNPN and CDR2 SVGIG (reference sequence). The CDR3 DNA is TGTGCCTGGCGAGGACCCACAGATACGCAGTATTTT. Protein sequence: CAWRGPTDTQYF.

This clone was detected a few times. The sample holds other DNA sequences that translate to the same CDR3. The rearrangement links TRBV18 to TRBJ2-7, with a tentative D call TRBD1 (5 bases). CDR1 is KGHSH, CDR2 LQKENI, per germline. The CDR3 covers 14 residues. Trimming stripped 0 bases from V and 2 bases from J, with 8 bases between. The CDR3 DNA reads TGTGCCAGCTCACCACCGTCAGGGACCTACGAGCAGTACTTC. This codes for CASSPPSGTYEQYF.

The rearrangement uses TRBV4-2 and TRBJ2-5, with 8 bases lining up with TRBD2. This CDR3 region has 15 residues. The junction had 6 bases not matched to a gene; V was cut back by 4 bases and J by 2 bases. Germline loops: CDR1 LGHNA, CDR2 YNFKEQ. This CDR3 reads CASSPRLALQETQYF. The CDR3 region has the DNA TGTGCCAGCAGCCCAAGACTAGCGCTTCAAGAGACCCAGTACTTC.

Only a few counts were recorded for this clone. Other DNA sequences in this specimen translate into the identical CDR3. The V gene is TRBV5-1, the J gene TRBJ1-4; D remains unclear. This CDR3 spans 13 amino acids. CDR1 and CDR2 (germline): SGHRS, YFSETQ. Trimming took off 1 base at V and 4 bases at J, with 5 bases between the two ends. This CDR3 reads CASSLLGNEKLFF. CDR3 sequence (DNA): TGCGCCAGCAGCTTGCTGGGTAATGAAAAACTGTTTTTT.

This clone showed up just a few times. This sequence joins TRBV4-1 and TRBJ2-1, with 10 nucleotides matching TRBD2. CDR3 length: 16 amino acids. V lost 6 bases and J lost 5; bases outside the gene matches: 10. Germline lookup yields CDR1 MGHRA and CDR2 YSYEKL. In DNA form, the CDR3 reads TGCGCCAGCAGTCAACTAGCGGGAAGACGCAACAATGAGCAGTTCTTC. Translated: CASSQLAGRRNNEQFF.

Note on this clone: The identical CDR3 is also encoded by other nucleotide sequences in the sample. For the CDR3, the DNA is TGCAGCGTTGGTGTGGCCGGGGAGCTGTTTTTT. Its translation is CSVGVAGELFF. The rearrangement joins TRBV29-1 to TRBJ2-2; D is uncertain. The CDR3 totals 11 residues. The V and J ends lost 4 bases and 6 bases respectively, with 6 bases between them. Germline V gives CDR1 SQVTM, CDR2 ANQGSEA.

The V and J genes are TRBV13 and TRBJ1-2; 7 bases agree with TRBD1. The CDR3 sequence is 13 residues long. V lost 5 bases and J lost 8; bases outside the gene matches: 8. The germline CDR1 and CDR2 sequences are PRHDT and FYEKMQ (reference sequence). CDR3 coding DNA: TGTGCCAGCAGCCCTCGACAGGGTCTAGGCTACACCTTC. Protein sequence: CASSPRQGLGYTF.

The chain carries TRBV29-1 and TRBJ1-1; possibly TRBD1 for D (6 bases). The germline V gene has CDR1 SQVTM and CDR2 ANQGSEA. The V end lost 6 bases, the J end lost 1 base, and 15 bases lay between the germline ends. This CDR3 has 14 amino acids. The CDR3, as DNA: TGCAGCGTCCTCTGGGGGCAGGAGAACACTGAAGCTTTCTTT. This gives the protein CSVLWGQENTEAFF.

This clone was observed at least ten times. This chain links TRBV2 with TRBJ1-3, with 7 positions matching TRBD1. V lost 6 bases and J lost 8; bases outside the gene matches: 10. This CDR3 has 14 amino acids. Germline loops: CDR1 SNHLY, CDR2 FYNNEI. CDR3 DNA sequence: TGTGCCAGCAGAACCCTGGGGCAGGGGGACACCATATATTTT. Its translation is CASRTLGQGDTIYF.

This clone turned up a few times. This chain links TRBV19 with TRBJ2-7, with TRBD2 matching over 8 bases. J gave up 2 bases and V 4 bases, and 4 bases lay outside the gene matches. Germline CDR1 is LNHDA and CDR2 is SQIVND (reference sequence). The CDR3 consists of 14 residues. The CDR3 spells CASSSQRGTYEQYF. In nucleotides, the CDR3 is TGTGCCAGTAGTAGCCAGCGGGGGACCTACGAGCAGTACTTC. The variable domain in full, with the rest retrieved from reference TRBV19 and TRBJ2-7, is DGGITQSPKYLFRKEGQNVTLSCEQNLNHDAMYWYRQDPGQGLRLIYYSQIVNDFQKGDIAEGYSVSREKKESFPLTVTSAQKNPTAFYLCASSSQRGTYEQYFGPGTRLTVT.

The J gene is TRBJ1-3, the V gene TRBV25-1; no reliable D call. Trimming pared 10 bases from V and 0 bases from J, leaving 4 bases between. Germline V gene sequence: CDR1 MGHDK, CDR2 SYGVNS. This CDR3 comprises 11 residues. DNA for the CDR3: TGTGCCACCGACTCTGGAAACACCATATATTTT. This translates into CATDSGNTIYF.

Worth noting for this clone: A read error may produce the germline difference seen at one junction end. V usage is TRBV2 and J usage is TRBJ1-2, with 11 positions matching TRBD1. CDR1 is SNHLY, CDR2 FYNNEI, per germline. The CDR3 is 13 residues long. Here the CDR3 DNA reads TGTGCCAGCAGCGCCGAAGGACAGGGGGCGAGGCCCTTC. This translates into CASSAEGQGARPF.

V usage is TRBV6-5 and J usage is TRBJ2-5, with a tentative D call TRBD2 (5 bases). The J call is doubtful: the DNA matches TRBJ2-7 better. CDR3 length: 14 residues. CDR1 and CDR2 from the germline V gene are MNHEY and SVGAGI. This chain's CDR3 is CASRPGLNVNEQYF. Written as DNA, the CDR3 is TGTGCCAGCAGACCCGGACTTAATGTCAACGAGCAGTACTTC.

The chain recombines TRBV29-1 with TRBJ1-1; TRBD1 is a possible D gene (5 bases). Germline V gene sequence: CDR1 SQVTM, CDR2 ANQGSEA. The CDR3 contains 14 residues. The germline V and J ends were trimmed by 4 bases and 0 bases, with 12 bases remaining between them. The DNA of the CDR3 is TGCAGCGTTGGGGGGAGGCTCATGAACACTGAAGCTTTCTTT. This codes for CSVGGRLMNTEAFF. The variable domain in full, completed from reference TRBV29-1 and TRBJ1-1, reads SAVISQKPSRDICQRGTSLTIQCQVDSQVTMMFWYRQQPGQSLTLIATANQGSEATYESGFVIDKFPISRPNLTFSTLTVSNMSPEDSSIYLCSVGGRLMNTEAFFGQGTRLTVV.

The CDR3 loop reads CASSLATWGETQYF. Written as DNA, the CDR3 is TGTGCCAGCAGCTTAGCAACCTGGGGAGAGACCCAGTACTTC. The chain couples TRBV7-6 to TRBJ2-5; D is unresolved. V was shortened by 0 bases and J by 4 bases, with 9 bases between the two germline ends. CDR3 length: 14 residues. Germline V gives CDR1 SGHVS, CDR2 FNYEAQ.

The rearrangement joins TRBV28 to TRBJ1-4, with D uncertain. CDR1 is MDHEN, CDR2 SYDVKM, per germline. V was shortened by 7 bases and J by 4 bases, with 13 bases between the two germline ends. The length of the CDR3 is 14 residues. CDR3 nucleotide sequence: TGTGCCAGCACCACCCCCCAAAGTAATGAAAAACTGTTTTTT. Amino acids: CASTTPQSNEKLFF.

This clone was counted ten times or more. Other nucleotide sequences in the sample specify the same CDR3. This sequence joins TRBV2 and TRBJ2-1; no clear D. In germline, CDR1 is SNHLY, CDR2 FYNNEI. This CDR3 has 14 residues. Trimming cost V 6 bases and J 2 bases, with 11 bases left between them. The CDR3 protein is CASSGGRTYNEQFF. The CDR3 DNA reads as TGTGCCAGCAGCGGCGGACGGACCTACAATGAGCAGTTCTTC.

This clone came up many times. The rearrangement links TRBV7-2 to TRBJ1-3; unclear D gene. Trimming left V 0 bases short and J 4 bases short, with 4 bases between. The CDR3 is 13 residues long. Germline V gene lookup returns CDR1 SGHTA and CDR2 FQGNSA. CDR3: CASSLAEGNTIYF. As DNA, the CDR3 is TGTGCCAGCAGCTTAGCGGAGGGAAACACCATATATTTT.

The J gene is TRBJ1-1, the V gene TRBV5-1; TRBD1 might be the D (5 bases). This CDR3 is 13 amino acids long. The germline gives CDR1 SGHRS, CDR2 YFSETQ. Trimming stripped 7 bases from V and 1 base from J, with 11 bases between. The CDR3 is CASGGTSNTEAFF. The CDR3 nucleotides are TGCGCCAGCGGGGGAACCTCGAACACTGAAGCTTTCTTT.

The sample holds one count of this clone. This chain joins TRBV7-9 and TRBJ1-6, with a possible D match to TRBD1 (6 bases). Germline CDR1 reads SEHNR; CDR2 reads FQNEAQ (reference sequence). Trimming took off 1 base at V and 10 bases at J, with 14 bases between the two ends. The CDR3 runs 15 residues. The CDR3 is CASSLGPPGDSPLHF. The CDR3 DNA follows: TGTGCCAGCAGCTTAGGCCCCCCAGGGGACTCACCCCTCCACTTT.

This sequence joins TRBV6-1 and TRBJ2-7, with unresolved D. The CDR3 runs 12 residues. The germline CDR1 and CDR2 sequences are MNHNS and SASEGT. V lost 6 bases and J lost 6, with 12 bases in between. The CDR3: CASSPPGPEQYF. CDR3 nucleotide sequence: TGTGCCAGCAGCCCCCCTGGGCCCGAGCAGTACTTC.

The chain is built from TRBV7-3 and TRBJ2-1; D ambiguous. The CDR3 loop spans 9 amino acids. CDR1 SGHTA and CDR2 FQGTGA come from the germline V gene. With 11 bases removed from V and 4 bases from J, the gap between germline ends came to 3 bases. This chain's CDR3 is CAPYNEQFF. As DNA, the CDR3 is TGTGCCCCTTACAATGAGCAGTTCTTC.

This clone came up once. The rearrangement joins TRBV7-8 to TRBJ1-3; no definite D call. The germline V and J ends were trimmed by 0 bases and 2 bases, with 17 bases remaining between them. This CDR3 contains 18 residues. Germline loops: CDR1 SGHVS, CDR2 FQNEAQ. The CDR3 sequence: CASSLAVVSRTPGNTIYF. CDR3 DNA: TGTGCCAGCAGCTTAGCCGTTGTAAGCCGGACCCCTGGAAACACCATATATTTT.

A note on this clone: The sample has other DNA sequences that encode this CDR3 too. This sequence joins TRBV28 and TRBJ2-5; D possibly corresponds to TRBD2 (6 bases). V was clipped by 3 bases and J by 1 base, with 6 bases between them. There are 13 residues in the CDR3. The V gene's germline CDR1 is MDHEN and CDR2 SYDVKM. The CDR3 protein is CASSLGGQETQYF. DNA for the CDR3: TGTGCCAGCAGTTTGGGGGGCCAAGAGACCCAGTACTTC.

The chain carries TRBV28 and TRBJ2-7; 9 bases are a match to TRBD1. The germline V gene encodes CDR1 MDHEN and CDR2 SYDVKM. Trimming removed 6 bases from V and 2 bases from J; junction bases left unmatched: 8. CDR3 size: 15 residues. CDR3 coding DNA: TGTGCCAGCAGCCCCTCCGGGACAGGGACCTACGAGCAGTACTTC. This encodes CASSPSGTGTYEQYF.

The CDR3 is CASSRTGGGQPQHF. The CDR3 nucleotides are TGTGCCAGCAGCCGGACAGGGGGAGGTCAGCCCCAGCATTTT. This rearrangement joins TRBV11-1 to TRBJ1-5; TRBD1 matches 10 bases. Germline values: CDR1 SGHAT, CDR2 FQDESV (reference sequence). The CDR3 has 14 residues. The V segment lost 5 bases and the J segment 6 bases; nucleotides outside the gene matches: 4.